This note documents a single T cell receptor beta chain sequence. Its antigen is unidentified. V lost 3 bases and J lost 3, with 5 bases in between. Germline V lookup: CDR1 KGHSH, CDR2 LQKENI. The CDR3 consists of 12 residues. Method: immunoSEQ multiplex PCR; TCRdb's copy keeps in-frame clones and lacks some. The table shows about 68,000 clones, with 90% occurring only once. The sample is drawn from a study of cytotoxic CD8 clonotypes in ibrutinib-treated CLL. Broader study findings: Public clonotypes, an uncommon group, contracted or remained stable on treatment.

The starting material was PBMCs, obtained after 12 months of ibrutinib treatment. The V gene is TRBV18, the J gene TRBJ1-1, with D uncertain. This TCR derives from a human donor with chronic lymphocytic leukemia. CDR3 region: CASSPYDTEAFF. The CDR3 DNA reads as TGTGCCAGCTCACCGTATGACACTGAAGCTTTCTTT.